The source of this T cell receptor (beta chain) is a study of OX40 agonist ivuxolimab in advanced cancers. Study information: Patients' therapy was ivuxolimab, an antibody that acts as an agonist of OX40 (CD134).

The germline V gene has CDR1 MNHNS and CDR2 SASEGT. The CDR3 is 16 amino acids. V lost 3 bases, J lost 3 bases, and 7 bases stayed unmatched. Some clones are missing from TCRdb's copy, which holds only in-frame ones; the method was immunoSEQ multiplex PCR. The sample shows fewer than 80,000 clones, roughly 86% of them seen only once. On cycle 4 day 1 and cycle 7 day 1, as well as at baseline, blood was sampled. This chain links TRBV6-1 with TRBJ1-5, with TRBD1 matching 8 bases. This TCR was recovered from an adult with an advanced solid tumor such as melanoma, head and neck, liver or kidney cancer. The specimen comprised CD4+ or CD8+ T cells sorted from blood, sampled in a trial of the OX40 agonist ivuxolimab. The CDR3 DNA reads as TGTGCCAGCAGTGACAGGGGGCGCGGGGACAATCAGCCCCAGCATTTT. Residues: CASSDRGRGDNQPQHF.